This T cell receptor (beta chain) derives from a study of cytomegalovirus exposure and HLA in healthy donors. The wider study: The Caucasian-associated ancestry cluster held 65% to 90% of 300 to 450 genotyped donors. Overall study results and limits: When analyzed later, a missense DCLRE1C variant was found to be linked to TCR beta V- and J-gene trimming. In a later analysis, most CMV-associated TCR beta chains appeared HLA-restricted. Sequencing likely generated an artifact that appeared as a cluster of highly shared sequence variants.

Germline V CDR1 and CDR2: SNHLY, FYNNEI. This CDR3 contains 15 residues. Deletions cut 6 bases from V and 1 base from J, with 14 bases between. The study ran its PCR with 60 Vbeta and 13 Jbeta primers. Repertoires were generated with immunoSEQ multiplex PCR, while TCRdb's copy carries only in-frame clones and drops some. This repertoire shows more than 95,000 clones, around three quarters found once; its top ten account for 4.5% to 5%. As to this clone: Its antigen is still unknown.

This receptor was obtained from a man aged 45-65 years in good health and CMV-seropositive. The rearrangement links TRBV2 to TRBJ2-3; weak D call: TRBD2 (6 bases). The sample consisted of PBMCs. In nucleotides, the CDR3 is TGTGCCAGCAGACGGGGGACTTCAGGCACAGATACGCAGTATTTT. Its translation: CASRRGTSGTDTQYF.